Reported below is one T cell receptor beta chain. The sample is drawn from a study of CD8+ T cells in alopecia areata. Study details: Treatment comprised oral tofacitinib, 5 to 10 mg twice daily, in treated patients.

Sequencing relied on a cDNA template that was reverse transcribed from extracted RNA. TCRdb's table, derived via immunoSEQ multiplex PCR, lists solely in-frame clones and lacks some. The data show about 70,000 clones, roughly 44% seen once. CDR1 and CDR2 (germline): SQVTM, ANQGSEA. This CDR3 comprises 13 residues. V gave up 6 bases and J gave up 1 base, with 13 bases separating them. Specimen: CD8+ T cells sorted from blood, collected at week 0. The J gene is TRBJ2-7, the V gene TRBV29-1; D is perhaps TRBD1 (6 bases). The TCR sequence derives from a human donor with alopecia areata. CDR3 sequence (DNA): TGCAGCGTCGGTGAGGGGGAATCCTACGAGCAGTACTTC. It specifies CSVGEGESYEQYF.